The source of this T cell receptor (beta chain) is a study of CD4 T cells in relation to SARS-CoV-2 and coronaviruses. Study-level background: Negative control cultures got HIV-1 Nef peptides or no peptide. Study-wide results and limits: Crossreactivity was assessed only for spike protein, not other viral proteins.

Clones were sequenced by immunoSEQ multiplex PCR, and TCRdb holds only the in-frame ones, with some missing. The table shows roughly 20,000 clones, with about 66% occurring only once. Concerning this clone itself: Its antigen is unknown.

CD4+ T cells from unexposed donors were obtained before the COVID-19 pandemic (2011-2018). The cells were cultured for roughly 11 days before CD4+ T cells were isolated. Sequenced sample: CD4+ T cells from PBMCs, cultured in vitro. This receptor was taken from a human donor in good health.

This chain's CDR3 is CASSFKGGGNEKLFF. Here the CDR3 DNA reads TGCGCCAGCAGCTTCAAGGGAGGTGGTAATGAAAAACTGTTTTTT. The V and J genes are TRBV5-1 and TRBJ1-4; D is unclear. Germline V CDR1 and CDR2: SGHRS, YFSETQ. This CDR3 has 15 residues. Between the trimmed V and J ends, which lost 2 bases and 4 bases, there was a span of 12 bases.